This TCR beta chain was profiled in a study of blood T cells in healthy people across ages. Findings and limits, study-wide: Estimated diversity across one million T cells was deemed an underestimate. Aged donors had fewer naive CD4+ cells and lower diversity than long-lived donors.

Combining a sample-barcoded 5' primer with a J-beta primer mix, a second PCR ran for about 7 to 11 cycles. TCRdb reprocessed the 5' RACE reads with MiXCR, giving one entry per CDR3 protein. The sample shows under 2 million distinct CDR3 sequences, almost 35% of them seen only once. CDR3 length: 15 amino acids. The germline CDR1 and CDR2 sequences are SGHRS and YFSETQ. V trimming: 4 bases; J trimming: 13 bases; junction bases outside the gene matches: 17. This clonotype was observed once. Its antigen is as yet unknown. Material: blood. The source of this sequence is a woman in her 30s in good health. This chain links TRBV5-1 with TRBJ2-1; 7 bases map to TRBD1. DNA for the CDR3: TGCGCCAGCAGCGTAACAGGGACAGCAGGAGAGACCCAGTTCTTC. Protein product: CASSVTGTAGETQFF.